This T cell receptor beta chain was sequenced in a study of blood T cell repertoires in COVID-19. Across the whole study: The United States, Italy and Spain supplied acute and convalescent COVID-19 samples. Sample material is recorded as cDNA or gDNA derived from T cells, B-cell-depleted T cells, or PBMCs.

The germline V gene has CDR1 SNHLY and CDR2 FYNNEI. This CDR3 contains 19 residues. With 8 bases clipped from V and 2 bases from J, the junction kept 21 bases outside the gene matches. In the authors' methods: Estimated nucleated cell counts came from reference gene primer amplification. TCRdb's table, derived via immunoSEQ multiplex PCR, lists solely in-frame clones and lacks some. V, J and clone size are those of that table, while D and trimming were read from the DNA. The data hold about 83,000 clones, with 86% observed a single time. Sequences were obtained from peripheral blood. This TCR came from a man aged 45-65 years with active COVID-19. V and J are TRBV2 and TRBJ2-7, with 10 bases lining up with TRBD1. Here the CDR3 reads CASRVLTGGHQAVPYEQYF. For the CDR3, the DNA is TGTGCCAGCCGGGTTCTGACAGGGGGCCATCAAGCCGTTCCCTACGAGCAGTACTTC.